This T cell receptor beta chain was identified in a study of radiation and T cells in renal cell carcinoma. Study-wide findings and caveats: Baseline intratumoral clonotype presence is unknown without pretreatment biopsies.

Notes on this clone: Its antigen is not known.

Described time point: blood 4 weeks post-SBRT, at nephrectomy. Treatment denoted: 15 Gy SBRT to primary tumor, nephrectomy 4 weeks later. Clear cell pathology was present in this patient's renal cell carcinoma. This CDR3 region has 13 residues. CDR1 is LGHNA, CDR2 YNFKEQ, per germline. Between the trimmed V and J ends, which lost 1 base and 2 bases, there was a span of 5 bases. Sequencing was performed with immunoSEQ multiplex PCR; in TCRdb, only in-frame clones are kept and a portion is missing. The sample has approximately 83,000 clones; approximately 80% are singletons. The rearrangement uses TRBV4-2 and TRBJ1-2, with a possible D match to TRBD1 (5 bases). The TCR originated in a man aged 45-60 years with renal cell carcinoma. This sample comprised blood, obtained from a patient whose treatment included radiotherapy and nephrectomy. CDR3 coding DNA: TGTGCCAGCAGCCAAGGACAGAACTATGGCTACACCTTC. This codes for CASSQGQNYGYTF.